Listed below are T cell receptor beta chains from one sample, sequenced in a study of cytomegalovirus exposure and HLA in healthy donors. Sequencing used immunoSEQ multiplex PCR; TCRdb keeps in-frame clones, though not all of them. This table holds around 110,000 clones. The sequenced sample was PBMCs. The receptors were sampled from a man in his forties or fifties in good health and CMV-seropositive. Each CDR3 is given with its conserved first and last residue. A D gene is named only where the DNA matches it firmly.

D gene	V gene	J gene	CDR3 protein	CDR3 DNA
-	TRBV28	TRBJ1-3	CASSLGQHGNTIYF	TGTGCCAGCAGTTTGGGGCAGCACGGAAACACCATATATTTT
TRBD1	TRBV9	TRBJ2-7	CASSLRQGRTYEQYF	TGTGCCAGCAGCTTGAGACAGGGGCGAACCTACGAGCAGTACTTC
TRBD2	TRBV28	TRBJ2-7	CASRELAGRYEQYF	TGTGCCAGCAGGGAACTAGCGGGACGCTACGAGCAGTACTTC
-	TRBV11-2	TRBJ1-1	CASSRWNTEAFF	TGTGCCAGCAGCCGGTGGAACACTGAAGCTTTCTTT
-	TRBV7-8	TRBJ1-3	CASSGLRRQASGNTIYF	TGTGCCAGCAGCGGCTTAAGGCGACAGGCTTCTGGAAACACCATATATTTT
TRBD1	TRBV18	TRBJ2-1	CASSPSDRLPRRYNEQFF	TGTGCCAGCTCACCGTCGGACAGGTTGCCTCGCCGGTACAATGAGCAGTTCTTC
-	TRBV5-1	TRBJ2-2	CASSLDRQGGDTGELFF	TGCGCCAGCAGCTTGGACAGGCAGGGAGGAGACACCGGGGAGCTGTTTTTT
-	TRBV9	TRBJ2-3	CASSVMSGVSTDTQYF	TGTGCCAGCAGCGTGATGTCGGGGGTTAGCACAGATACGCAGTATTTT
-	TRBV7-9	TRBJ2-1	CASSRGQTSSYNEQFF	TGTGCCAGCAGCCGCGGACAGACAAGCTCCTACAATGAGCAGTTCTTC
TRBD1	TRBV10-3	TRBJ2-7	CAIAPGQGADEQYF	TGTGCCATCGCCCCTGGACAGGGGGCGGACGAGCAGTACTTC
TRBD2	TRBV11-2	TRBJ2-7	CASSLGGNSGISYEQYF	TGTGCCAGCAGCCTGGGGGGAAATAGCGGGATCTCCTACGAGCAGTACTTC
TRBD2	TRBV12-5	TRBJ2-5	CASAPLAEQETQYF	TGTGCTAGTGCCCCACTAGCGGAACAAGAGACCCAGTACTTC
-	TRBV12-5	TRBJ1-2	CASGLGPDRGGYTF	TGTGCTAGTGGTTTGGGGCCGGACCGAGGGGGCTACACCTTC
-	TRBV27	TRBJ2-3	CASSSPSGGGTYTDTQYF	TGTGCCAGCAGTTCCCCTAGCGGAGGGGGAACCTACACAGATACGCAGTATTTT
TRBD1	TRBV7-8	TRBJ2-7	CASSIRQGAFSYEQYF	TGTGCCAGCAGCATAAGACAGGGGGCTTTCTCCTACGAGCAGTACTTC
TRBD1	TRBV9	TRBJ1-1	CASSVAYRGTEAFF	TGTGCCAGCAGCGTAGCTTACAGGGGAACTGAAGCTTTCTTT
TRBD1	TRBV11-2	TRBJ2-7	CASSLAYRQGDEQYF	TGTGCCAGCAGCTTAGCTTACCGACAGGGAGACGAGCAGTACTTC
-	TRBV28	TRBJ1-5	CASSGGSSGGQPQHF	TGTGCCAGCAGTGGGGGGAGTAGTGGGGGTCAGCCCCAGCATTTT
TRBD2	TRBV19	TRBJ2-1	CASSTSGSNEQFF	TGTGCCAGTAGTACTAGCGGGAGCAATGAGCAGTTCTTC
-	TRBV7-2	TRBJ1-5	CASSLAGHGNQPQHF	TGTGCCAGCAGCTTAGCCGGACATGGCAATCAGCCCCAGCATTTT
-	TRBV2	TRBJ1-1	CASQQGFAEAFF	TGTGCCAGCCAACAGGGTTTTGCTGAAGCTTTCTTT
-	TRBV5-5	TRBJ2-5	CATRGGRRETQYF	TGTGCCACCAGGGGAGGGAGACGGGAGACCCAGTACTTC
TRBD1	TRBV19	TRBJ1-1	CASSVRDSEAFF	TGTGCCAGTAGTGTCCGGGACAGTGAAGCTTTCTTT
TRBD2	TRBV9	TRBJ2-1	CASSEGLAESYNEQFF	TGTGCCAGCAGCGAGGGACTAGCGGAATCTTACAATGAGCAGTTCTTC
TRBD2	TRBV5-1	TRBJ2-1	CASSLGLAGLTPHNEQFF	TGCGCCAGCAGCTTGGGACTAGCGGGATTAACCCCCCACAATGAGCAGTTCTTC
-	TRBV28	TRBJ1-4	CASSSPGNRVEKLFF	TGTGCCAGCAGTTCACCAGGAAACAGGGTTGAAAAACTGTTTTTT
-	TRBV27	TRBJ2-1	CASGPSDNEQFF	TGTGCCAGCGGACCTAGCGACAATGAGCAGTTCTTC
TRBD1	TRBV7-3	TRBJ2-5	CASSLTGTAGGETQYF	TGTGCCAGCAGCCTAACCGGGACAGCCGGAGGAGAGACCCAGTACTTC
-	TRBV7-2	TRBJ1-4	CASSRIGGYGEKLFF	TGTGCCAGCAGCCGAATAGGGGGTTATGGTGAAAAACTGTTTTTT
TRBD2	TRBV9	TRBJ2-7	CASSVGTSGGEQYF	TGTGCCAGCAGCGTAGGGACTAGCGGCGGCGAGCAGTACTTC
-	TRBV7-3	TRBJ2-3	CASSPRVSGSTDTQYF	TGTGCCAGCAGCCCCCGTGTTAGCGGTAGCACAGATACGCAGTATTTT
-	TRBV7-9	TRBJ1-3	CASSLTVSGGNTIYF	TGTGCCAGCAGCTTAACGGTTTCAGGTGGAAACACCATATATTTT
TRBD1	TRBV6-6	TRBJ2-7	CASSLNPGQGESFKF	TGTGCCAGCAGTCTTAATCCGGGACAGGGGGAATCTTTTAAGTTC
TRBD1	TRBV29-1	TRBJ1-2	CSVESDRGLNYGYTF	TGCAGCGTTGAATCGGACAGGGGGCTCAACTATGGCTACACCTTC
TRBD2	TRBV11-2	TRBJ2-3	CASSFGTSGADTQYF	TGTGCCAGCAGCTTCGGGACTAGCGGGGCAGATACGCAGTATTTT
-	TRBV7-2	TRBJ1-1	CASSPPGGGTEAFF	TGTGCCAGCAGCCCCCCGGGGGGTGGTACTGAAGCTTTCTTT
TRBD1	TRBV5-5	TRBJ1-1	CASSLGQAPNTEAFF	TGTGCCAGCAGCTTAGGACAGGCCCCGAACACTGAAGCTTTCTTT
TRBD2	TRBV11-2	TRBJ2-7	CASSLAGGEQYF	TGTGCCAGCAGCTTAGCGGGAGGCGAGCAGTACTTC
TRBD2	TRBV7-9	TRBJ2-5	CASSFMLAGVGETQYF	TGTGCCAGCAGCTTCATGCTAGCGGGAGTTGGAGAGACCCAGTACTTC
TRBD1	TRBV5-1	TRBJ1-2	CASSLEPGQTTLNYGYTF	TGCGCCAGCAGCTTGGAGCCGGGACAGACAACTCTTAACTATGGCTACACCTTC
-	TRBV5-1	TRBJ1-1	CASSLQGGNTEAFF	TGCGCCAGCAGCTTGCAGGGAGGGAACACTGAAGCTTTCTTT
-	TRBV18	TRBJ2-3	CASSPGQYTDTQYF	TGTGCCAGCTCCCCAGGACAGTACACAGATACGCAGTATTTT
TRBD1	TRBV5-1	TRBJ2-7	CASSSRDRGSYEQYF	TGCGCCAGCAGCTCCCGGGACAGGGGCTCCTACGAGCAGTACTTC
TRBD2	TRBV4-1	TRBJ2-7	CASSRVFPPGGPGYEQYF	TGCGCCAGCAGCCGCGTGTTCCCTCCGGGAGGACCGGGTTACGAGCAGTACTTC
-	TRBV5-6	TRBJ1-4	CASSSVRTAGGEKLFF	TGTGCCAGCAGCTCGGTAAGGACCGCCGGAGGTGAAAAACTGTTTTTT
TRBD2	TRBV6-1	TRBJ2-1	CASSEHPSGRANEQFF	TGTGCCAGCAGTGAACACCCCAGCGGGAGGGCCAATGAGCAGTTCTTC
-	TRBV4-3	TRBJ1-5	CASSQDVAWQGGGFCNQPQHF	TGCGCCAGCAGCCAAGACGTTGCTTGGCAGGGAGGTGGGTTTTGCAATCAGCCCCAGCATTTT
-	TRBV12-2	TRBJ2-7	CASRLGGSSYEQYF	TGTGCAAGTCGCTTAGGAGGCTCCTCCTACGAGCAGTACTTC
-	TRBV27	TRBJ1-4	CASSYRQSSNEKLFF	TGTGCCAGCAGTTACCGACAGTCCTCTAATGAAAAACTGTTTTTT
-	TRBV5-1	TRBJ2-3	CASSPDIPDTQYF	TGCGCCAGCAGCCCAGACATACCAGATACGCAGTATTTT
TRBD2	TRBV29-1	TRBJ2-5	CSVGLAGVYETQYF	TGCAGCGTCGGACTAGCGGGAGTATATGAGACCCAGTACTTC
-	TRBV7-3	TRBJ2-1	CASSLSGRYNEQFF	TGTGCCAGCAGCTTAAGTGGCAGGTACAATGAGCAGTTCTTC